This TCR beta chain appears in the sequencing data of a study of OX40 agonist ivuxolimab in advanced cancers. Study in general: Allowance was made for prior anti-PD-1, anti-PD-L1 or anti-CTLA-4 therapy, and about 37% had some.

The CDR3 totals 12 residues. The V end was cut by 0 bases, the J end by 9 bases, with 6 bases between. Germline V CDR1 and CDR2: MGHRA, YSYEKL. Study results and caveats: At 0.1 to 3.0 mg/kg and by week 6, clonal expansion occurred in CD4+ and CD8+ blood T cells.

Repertoires were generated with immunoSEQ multiplex PCR, while TCRdb's copy carries only in-frame clones and drops some. In the table there are around 21,000 clones, 70% to 90% of which are singletons. On this clone itself: The antigen is not known.

The input for sequencing was CD4+ or CD8+ T cells sorted from blood, taken in a trial of the OX40 agonist ivuxolimab. This TCR was recovered from an adult with an advanced solid tumor such as melanoma, head and neck, liver or kidney cancer. The chain joins TRBV4-1 to TRBJ2-1; the D is unclear. The CDR3 nucleotides read TGCGCCAGCAGCCAAGATCTGGTTGAGCAGTTCTTC. It yields the protein CASSQDLVEQFF.